Below, 7 T cell receptor beta chains from the same sample are listed, as sequenced in a study of cytomegalovirus exposure and HLA in healthy donors. 60 Vbeta and 13 Jbeta primers were used in PCR. Produced via immunoSEQ multiplex PCR; TCRdb's table is partial and in-frame only. The profile shows about 160,000 clones, approximately 76% of them singletons. The sequenced material came from PBMCs. The receptors shown here come from a man in his sixties in good health and CMV-seronegative.

The chain employs TRBV4-3 and TRBJ2-3; weak D call: TRBD2 (6 bases). From germline, CDR1 is LGHNA and CDR2 YSLEER. The CDR3 is made up of 15 amino acids. Trimming shortened V by 7 bases and J by 4 bases, and 18 bases separated the two germline ends. CDR3 sequence reads: CASTPGLATADTQYF. The DNA for the CDR3 is TGCGCCAGCACCCCGGGGCTAGCGACTGCAGATACGCAGTATTTT.

The chain employs TRBV27 and TRBJ2-2; 7 bases map to TRBD2. Germline-derived CDR1 and CDR2 are MNHEY and SMNVEV (reference sequence). V dropped 6 bases and J dropped 6; count of bases not matched to a gene: 10. The CDR3 is made up of 15 amino acids. As DNA, the CDR3 is TGTGCCAGCAGCGGACTAGTTGGGGTTCCCGGGGAGCTGTTTTTT. It specifies CASSGLVGVPGELFF.

This clone was recorded only once. V usage is TRBV19 and J usage is TRBJ2-5; 11 bases align to TRBD2. Germline values: CDR1 LNHDA, CDR2 SQIVND (reference sequence). Losses at the gene ends were 1 base for V and 0 bases for J; bases not matched to a gene: 1. The CDR3 loop spans 16 amino acids. The chain's CDR3 is CASSIATSGDQETQYF. The CDR3 nucleotides read TGTGCCAGTAGTATAGCGACTAGCGGGGACCAAGAGACCCAGTACTTC.

J is TRBJ1-6 and V is TRBV30; 9 bases are shared with TRBD1. In germline, CDR1 is GTSNPN, CDR2 SVGIG (reference sequence). Trimming at V came to 5 bases and at J to 7 bases, leaving 18 bases not matched to a gene. This CDR3 has 18 amino acids. CDR3 nucleotide sequence: TGTGCCTGGGACGGACAGGGGAGCGTAGGAGGGTGGAATTCACCCCTCCACTTT. Its translation is CAWDGQGSVGGWNSPLHF. The whole variable domain, remainder taken from reference TRBV30 and TRBJ1-6, is SQTIHQWPATLVQPVGSPLSLECTVEGTSNPNLYWYRQAAGRGLQLLFYSVGIGQISSEVPQNLSASRPQDRQFILSSKKLLLSDSGFYLCAWDGQGSVGGWNSPLHFGNGTRLTVT.

The chain uses TRBV7-9 and TRBJ1-1; D gene unclear. Trimming shortened V by 0 bases and J by 2 bases, and 16 bases separated the two germline ends. This CDR3 comprises 17 residues. The germline gives CDR1 SEHNR, CDR2 FQNEAQ (reference sequence). The CDR3, as DNA: TGTGCCAGCAGCTTAGCGGGTCTAGCGGGGTCTAACACTGAAGCTTTCTTT. This codes for CASSLAGLAGSNTEAFF.

For the CDR3, the DNA is TGTGCCAGTAGCAACGGACAGGCGAGTAATGAAAAACTGTTTTTT. This translates into CASSNGQASNEKLFF. The gene calls are TRBV19 and TRBJ1-4, with TRBD1 identical over 7 bases. Trimming at V came to 6 bases and at J to 4 bases, leaving 8 bases not matched to a gene. The germline V gene encodes CDR1 LNHDA and CDR2 SQIVND (reference sequence). The CDR3 runs 15 residues. Filled out from reference TRBV19 and TRBJ1-4, the complete variable domain reads DGGITQSPKYLFRKEGQNVTLSCEQNLNHDAMYWYRQDPGQGLRLIYYSQIVNDFQKGDIAEGYSVSREKKESFPLTVTSAQKNPTAFYLCASSNGQASNEKLFFGSGTQLSVL.

The genes are TRBV10-3 and TRBJ2-2, with D perhaps matching TRBD1 (5 bases). CDR1 is ENHRY, CDR2 SYGVKD, per germline. The CDR3 has 16 residues. V was trimmed by 5 bases and J by 6 bases, leaving 19 bases between them. The CDR3 region is CAISQQDPKRPGELFF. Written as DNA, the CDR3 is TGTGCCATCAGTCAACAGGACCCAAAACGGCCCGGGGAGCTGTTTTTT.